Sequencing of this T cell receptor (beta chain) was carried out in a study of CD8 T cells in ankylosing spondylitis (dated by TCRdb to 2016 to 2017). For context, the study as a whole: The study profiled T cell receptor beta repertoires in healthy donors and ankylosing spondylitis patients to find disease-linked TCR variants. The whole study cohort included 85 to 120 healthy donors and roughly 24 ankylosing spondylitis patients. Samples of peripheral blood were taken, and for ankylosing spondylitis patients, synovial fluid was collected as well. General findings and caveats noted by the study authors: The disease-linked clones showed a CD8+ phenotype and occurred at relatively low frequencies in peripheral blood. Some of the motif variants had been reported before in the synovial fluid and blood of reactive arthritis patients, a finding that suggests common disease-initiation mechanisms. The disease-linked clones were reported as significantly enriched in matched synovial fluid samples from ankylosing spondylitis patients. Blood from ankylosing spondylitis patients appeared to be characterized by a TCR beta motif composed of about eight highly homologous amino acid variants.

This clonotype was counted many times. Its antigen remains unidentified. Base qualities are missing; no much larger clone stands one base away. Instrument on record: Illumina HiSeq 2500. TCR beta libraries were prepared by quantitative 5'-RACE with molecular barcodes. Per the original workflow: To identify disease-linked TCR variants, a new computational method was used, one built on a probabilistic model of VDJ rearrangement. TCRdb redid the processing of the public reads, applying fastp at Q25 and MiXCR, and retained in-frame beta chains. Identical CDR3 protein sequences are pooled into one entry, listed with their most common genes and DNA. TCRdb's processing, not the study's, gives the V and J calls here. In all, the sample holds about 330,000 distinct CDR3 sequences, and roughly 8% of those were seen once. The ten largest clonotypes hold roughly 15% of the sample. The cysteine opens and the phenylalanine closes a CDR3 of 15 amino acids. The sequence is cut down to CDR3 DNA, 45 bases in frame from base 1. The germline V gene (reference sequence) provides CDR1 SEHNR and CDR2 FQNEAQ. Relative to germline, V is 6 bases shorter and J is 0 bases shorter, with 12 bases between their ends.

This clonotype was sampled from a male donor with ankylosing spondylitis. The rearranged chain carries TRBV7-9 and TRBJ2-1, with TRBD2 tentatively as D gene (5 bases match). Sequencing input: blood, either unsorted or a sorted T cell fraction (not recorded which). The nucleotide sequence reads as follows: TGTGCCAGCAGTCAAACTAGGAACTCCTACAATGAGCAGTTCTTC. It is translated as CASSQTRNSYNEQFF.